The clone carrying this T cell receptor beta chain has only a few counts. Its antigen is as yet unknown. The term stable hyperthyroidism indicated an absence of ophthalmopathy within 18 months of follow-up. Eligible hyperthyroidism cases comprised new diagnoses of under 2 months' duration in individuals aged 18 to 65. Enrollment excluded any patients with other autoimmune diseases, uncontrolled infections, pregnancy or lactation. The sample originates from a study of Graves' ophthalmopathy and Graves' hyperthyroidism. Study results and limitations: Most thyroid clonotypes with frequency above 0.001 were detected in blood too.

The authors amplified TCR beta CDR3 regions from RNA transcripts. First-round RT-PCR used HTBI primers; second-round multiplex PCR followed. TCRdb ran MiXCR on the multiplex PCR reads and lists one entry per CDR3 protein. The data hold about 620,000 distinct CDR3 sequences, with 20% to 25% observed a single time. CDR1 is MNHEY and CDR2 is SVGAGI in the germline V gene. The CDR3 has 16 residues. The V and J ends lost 2 bases and 4 bases, in that order; junction bases with no gene match: 7. Sequences were obtained from peripheral blood. This receptor was identified in a woman aged 18-29 years with stable Graves' hyperthyroidism. Some clones in this sample may be carry-over from other donors' samples. The chain links TRBV6-5 to TRBJ2-5; TRBD1 matches at 10 bases. The CDR3 loop reads CASSYGGQGKRETQYF. The CDR3 DNA follows: TGTGCCAGCAGTTACGGGGGACAGGGGAAACGAGAGACCCAGTACTTC.